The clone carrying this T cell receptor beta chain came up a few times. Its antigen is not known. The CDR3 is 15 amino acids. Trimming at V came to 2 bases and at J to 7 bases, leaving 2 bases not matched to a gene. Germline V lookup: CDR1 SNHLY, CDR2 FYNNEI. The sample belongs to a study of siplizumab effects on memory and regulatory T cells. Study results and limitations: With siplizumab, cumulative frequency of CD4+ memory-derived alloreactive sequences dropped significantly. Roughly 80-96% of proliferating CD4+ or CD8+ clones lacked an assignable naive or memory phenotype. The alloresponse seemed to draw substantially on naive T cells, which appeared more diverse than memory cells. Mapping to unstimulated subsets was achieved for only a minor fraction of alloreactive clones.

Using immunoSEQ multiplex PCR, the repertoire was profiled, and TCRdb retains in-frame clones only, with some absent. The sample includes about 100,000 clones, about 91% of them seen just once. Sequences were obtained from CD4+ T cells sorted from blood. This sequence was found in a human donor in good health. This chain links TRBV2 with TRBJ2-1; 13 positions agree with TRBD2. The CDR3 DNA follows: TGTGCCAGCAGTGAACGGACTAGCGGGGGAAATGAGCAGTTCTTC. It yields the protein CASSERTSGGNEQFF.